This is a list of T cell receptor beta chains from one sample in a study of Ad26.COV2.S vaccination and SARS-CoV-2 variants. Data came from immunoSEQ multiplex PCR; TCRdb stores just in-frame clones and leaves some out. The sample comprises some 320,000 clones, approximately 86% of which are singletons, and 1.9% rests with the top ten. The specimen comprised peripheral blood, sampled in a trial of Ad26.COV2.S vaccine versus placebo. All receptors come from a person aged 18-65 years who received the Ad26.COV2.S COVID-19 vaccine or a placebo. CDR3s include the opening cysteine and the closing phenylalanine or tryptophan. The order of the fields is clone size, V gene, D gene, J gene, CDR3 DNA, CDR3 protein. D genes are given only for firm matches. Clone size appears in some rows only: once, few, many, or a class for an expanded clone.

.,TRBV9,.,TRBJ1-1,TGTGCCAGCAGCGCAGGGACATTGAACACTGAAGCTTTCTTT,CASSAGTLNTEAFF
.,TRBV19,.,TRBJ1-1,TGTGCCAGTAGTATCCCGGGTTATAGTGAAGCTTTCTTT,CASSIPGYSEAFF
.,TRBV20-1,TRBD2,TRBJ2-3,TGCAGTGCTAGTTCCGGGACTAGCGGGGAGACAGATACGCAGTATTTT,CSASSGTSGETDTQYF
.,TRBV9,.,TRBJ1-1,TGTGCCAGCAGCGTAGAGGGGCGACCAAACACTGAAGCTTTCTTT,CASSVEGRPNTEAFF
.,TRBV11-2,.,TRBJ1-3,TGTGCCAGCAGCCCTTGCTGCTCTGGAAACACCATATATTTT,CASSPCCSGNTIYF
.,TRBV2,.,TRBJ1-3,TGTGCCAGCAGTCCAATTGGGGCGGGCTCTGGAAACACCATATATTTT,CASSPIGAGSGNTIYF
once,TRBV29-1,TRBD2,TRBJ2-1,TGCAGCGTATCTACTAGCGGGGTAGTTAATGAGCAGTTCTTC,CSVSTSGVVNEQFF
.,TRBV2,TRBD1,TRBJ2-2,TGCGCCTGGCGAGACAGGGTCACCGGGGAGCTGTTTTTT,CAWRDRVTGELFF
.,TRBV6-5,TRBD1,TRBJ2-1,TGTGCCAGCAGAGGACCGGGACAGCACAATGAGCAGTTCTTC,CASRGPGQHNEQFF
.,TRBV5-1,.,TRBJ1-2,TGCGCCAGCAGCTTGGGTGCTAACTATGGCTACACCTTC,CASSLGANYGYTF
.,TRBV5-1,.,TRBJ1-1,TGCGCCAGCAGCTTCTCCGTATCGGGGAACACTGAAGCTTTCTTT,CASSFSVSGNTEAFF
.,TRBV7-2,TRBD2,TRBJ2-3,TGTGCCAGCAGCCGCCCTAGCGGCAAATACTTAGATACGCAGTATTTT,CASSRPSGKYLDTQYF
once,TRBV15,.,TRBJ2-2,TGTGCCACCAGCCGCTTACGTTTGACAGGATCGCCCGGGGAGCTGTTTTTT,CATSRLRLTGSPGELFF
.,TRBV30,.,TRBJ1-2,TGTGCCTGGAGTGTAGCCAGCTTCTATGGCTACACCTTC,CAWSVASFYGYTF
.,TRBV5-1,TRBD1,TRBJ2-2,TGCGCCAGCAGCTTAGACAGGGGCCCTGGTGCCGGGGAGCTGTTTTTT,CASSLDRGPGAGELFF
.,TRBV6-2/TRBV6-3,TRBD1,TRBJ2-2,TGTGCCAGCAGTTACAAGGGGGCCTCGAACACCGGGGAGCTGTTTTTT,CASSYKGASNTGELFF
once,TRBV5-1,TRBD1,TRBJ1-1,TGCGCCAGCAGCCCAGGACAGGGGGCGCGGATGAACACTGAAGCTTTCTTT,CASSPGQGARMNTEAFF
.,TRBV9,.,TRBJ2-3,TGTGCCAGCAGCGTTACCAACAGGGTCGGGATCACAGATACGCAGTATTTT,CASSVTNRVGITDTQYF
.,TRBV5-1,.,TRBJ1-6,TGCGCCAGCAGCATACTACAGGGTACTGATTCACCCCTCCACTTT,CASSILQGTDSPLHF
once,TRBV5-4,TRBD2,TRBJ2-3,TGTGCCAGCAGCCTAGCGGGGATAAACACAGATACGCAGTATTTT,CASSLAGINTDTQYF
.,TRBV11-2,.,TRBJ2-1,TGTGCCAGCAGCAGTCAGGGTAGGCAGGGTAATTTAGATGAGCAGTTCTTC,CASSSQGRQGNLDEQFF
.,TRBV6-1,.,TRBJ2-6,TGTGCCAGCAGTGACAGGCCCTCTGGGGCCAACGTCCTGACTTTC,CASSDRPSGANVLTF
.,TRBV5-1,TRBD1,TRBJ2-7,TGCGCCAGCAGCCCCCTCGGACAGGACCGGCGGCAGTACTTC,CASSPLGQDRRQYF
.,TRBV6-1,TRBD2,TRBJ2-3,TGTGCCAGCAGTGAGTCAGCGGGGGGGTACACAGATACGCAGTATTTT,CASSESAGGYTDTQYF
once,TRBV12-5,.,TRBJ2-7,TGTGCTAGTGGTTTGAAAAGGACCGCCTACGAGCAGTACTTC,CASGLKRTAYEQYF
.,TRBV30,.,TRBJ2-4,TGTGCCTGGAGTGCACGGGGGTGGGACAAAAACATTCAGTACTTC,CAWSARGWDKNIQYF
.,TRBV7-9,.,TRBJ1-4,TGTGCCAGCAGCCCAAGGGCTGGGGCGCTGAATGAAAAACTGTTTTTT,CASSPRAGALNEKLFF
.,TRBV18,.,TRBJ2-1,TGTGCCAGTATACAGGGTGCCTCCCGCCAAGGTGGTGAGCAGTTCTTC,CASIQGASRQGGEQFF